This TCR beta chain was sequenced in a study of T cells in Graves' hyperthyroidism and ophthalmopathy. Regarding this clonotype: Antigen unknown.

Exclusion of patients followed from uncontrolled infection, other autoimmune disease, pregnancy or lactation. Researchers amplified the TCR beta CDR3 regions from RNA transcripts. The HTBI set primed first-round TCR CDR3 RT-PCR. MiXCR, run by TCRdb on the multiplex PCR reads, gives a single entry per CDR3 protein. The sample carries about 680,000 distinct CDR3 sequences, roughly 32% recorded once. General observations from the study: Blood shared most expanded thyroid clonotypes above 0.001.

Germline V lookup: CDR1 WNHNN, CDR2 SYGVQD (reference sequence). CDR3 size: 16 residues. With 6 bases removed from V and 0 bases from J, the gap between germline ends came to 14 bases. This TCR came from a woman in her forties with Graves' hyperthyroidism. The rearrangement joins TRBV10-1 to TRBJ2-2, with no clear D. Input material: blood. The CDR3 loop reads CASSQLPVPNTGELFF. In DNA, the CDR3 is TGCGCCAGCAGCCAGCTTCCGGTCCCGAACACCGGGGAGCTGTTTTTT.